The 11 T cell receptor beta chains listed next were all sequenced from one sample in a study of regulatory T cells in long-lasting Graves disease. Libraries of TCR beta came from iRepertoire HTBI primers plus Arm-PCR of CDR3 regions. MiXCR, applied by TCRdb to the multiplex PCR reads, yields one record per CDR3 protein. The table lists about 610,000 distinct CDR3 sequences, about 16% of them singletons. Time point described: newly diagnosed GD, antithyroid drugs for less than 3 months. The authors made the TCR library using RNA they extracted from PBMCs. This sample also appeared in a second study, on T cells in Graves' hyperthyroidism and ophthalmopathy.

The sequenced sample was peripheral blood mononuclear cells (PBMCs), obtained at new diagnosis, from a patient treated with antithyroid drugs. All receptors come from a man between 18 and 35 years old with Graves disease.

J is TRBJ2-7 and V is TRBV11-2; D tentatively reads TRBD1 or TRBD2 (5 bases each). V lost 9 bases to trimming and J lost 6 bases, with 18 bases between them. This CDR3 contains 13 residues. The germline V gene has CDR1 SGHAT and CDR2 FQNNGV. CDR3 sequence (DNA): TGTGCCAGTAGTAATGAGGGGATCGCCGAGCAGTACTTC. Translating it yields CASSNEGIAEQYF.

The chain couples TRBV29-1 to TRBJ2-1, with D maybe TRBD2 (5 bases). The CDR3 runs to 13 residues. Deletions cut 4 bases from V and 12 bases from J, with 19 bases between. Looked up from germline, CDR1 is SQVTM and CDR2 is ANQGSEA. This CDR3 is CSVVEAAYEGQFF. Written as DNA, the CDR3 is TGCAGCGTTGTGGAGGCGGCTTATGAGGGGCAGTTCTTC.

This clonotype was seen many times. The V gene is TRBV6-9, the J gene TRBJ2-7; TRBD1 or TRBD2 may be the D gene (6 bases each). V was clipped by 4 bases and J by 2 bases, with 12 bases between them. The V gene's germline CDR1 is MNHGY and CDR2 SVAAGI. This CDR3 is 14 amino acids long. The chain's CDR3 is CASSWGRGPYEQYF. CDR3 nucleotide sequence: TGTGCCAGCAGTTGGGGGCGGGGCCCCTACGAGCAGTACTTC.

The chain has TRBV9 and TRBJ1-6; D gene uncertain. This CDR3 contains 14 residues. Germline V gene lookup returns CDR1 SGDLS and CDR2 YYNGEE. V was shortened by 4 bases and J by 10 bases, with 15 bases between the two germline ends. This CDR3 reads CASSINVEGSPLHF. The DNA for the CDR3 is TGTGCCAGCAGCATCAACGTCGAGGGATCACCCCTCCACTTT.

CDR3 sequence: CASSLFGGNEQFF. As DNA, the CDR3 is TGTGCCAGCAGTTTATTTGGGGGCAATGAGCAGTTCTTC. The J gene is TRBJ2-1, the V gene TRBV27, with D tentatively TRBD1 or TRBD2 (5 bases each). This CDR3 comprises 13 residues. Germline V lookup: CDR1 MNHEY, CDR2 SMNVEV (reference sequence). The V gene lost 1 base and the J gene lost 6 bases, with 7 bases spanning the gap.

This chain uses TRBV7-9 with TRBJ1-1; 9 nucleotides align to TRBD1. The germline CDR1 and CDR2 sequences are SEHNR and FQNEAQ (reference sequence). CDR3 length: 14 amino acids. V dropped 10 bases and J dropped 4; count of bases not matched to a gene: 10. For the CDR3, the DNA is TGTGCCACCGCGTCGACAGGGGGTTCCACTGAAGCTTTCTTT. It is translated as CATASTGGSTEAFF.

As for this clonotype: This may arise from a read error, as a much more abundant clone is one base away. V is TRBV20-1 and J is TRBJ2-3; 9 bases agree with TRBD2. Germline lookup yields CDR1 DFQATT and CDR2 SNEGSKA (reference sequence). This CDR3 is built from 14 residues. In DNA form, the CDR3 reads TGCAGTGCTAGAGATAGCGGGAGCACAGATAGGCAGTATTTT. This gives the protein CSARDSGSTDRQYF.

This clonotype was counted only a few times. This chain links TRBV25-1 with TRBJ2-7; tentatively, D is TRBD2 (5 bases). This CDR3 comprises 10 residues. Trimming stripped 2 bases from V and 9 bases from J, with 5 bases between. Per the germline V gene, CDR1 is MGHDK and CDR2 is SYGVNS. The CDR3 sequence: CASSEGRQYF. CDR3 DNA: TGTGCCAGCAGTGAAGGGAGGCAGTACTTC.

The sample holds a few counts of this clonotype. The chain couples TRBV3-1 to TRBJ2-1; D call uncertain. Deletions cut 0 bases from V and 0 bases from J, with 9 bases between. This CDR3 spans 16 amino acids. Germline V CDR1 and CDR2: LGHDT, YNNKEL (reference sequence). CDR3: CASSQEGYSSYNEQFF. In DNA form, the CDR3 reads TGTGCCAGCAGCCAAGAGGGCTACAGCTCCTACAATGAGCAGTTCTTC.

This clonotype was observed at least ten times. The chain carries TRBV11-2 and TRBJ2-7, with 10 positions matching TRBD2. Germline V gives CDR1 SGHAT, CDR2 FQNNGV. The CDR3 is 16 residues long. Trimming at V came to 5 bases and at J to 6 bases, leaving 13 bases not matched to a gene. CDR3 amino acids: CASSPSIPGTSAEQYF. DNA of the CDR3: TGTGCCAGCAGCCCATCGATACCCGGGACTAGCGCCGAGCAGTACTTC.

The genes are TRBV24-1 and TRBJ2-3; tentatively, D is TRBD1 (5 bases). This CDR3 contains 15 residues. V dropped 5 bases and J dropped 6 bases, with 17 bases sitting between them. Germline CDR1 is KGHDR and CDR2 is SFDVKD. The DNA for the CDR3 is TGTGCCACCAGTGTAGGGCAGGGTCGTGAGGATACGCAGTATTTT. This encodes CATSVGQGREDTQYF.